This is a list of T cell receptor beta chains from one sample in a study of technical replicates of blood from a few donors. Sequenced by immunoSEQ multiplex PCR; TCRdb stores in-frame clones only, minus some. This sample yields more than 90,000 clones, of which around 96% are seen a single time; about 0.3% belongs to the top ten. The sequenced material came from T cells isolated from PBMCs. All receptors come from a human donor in good health. Both conserved end residues are part of each CDR3. D genes are given only for firm matches. Clone size, where shown, is once, few, many, or a class for clones that have expanded.

d_gene	j_gene	abundance	v_gene	len	CDR3aa	CDR3nt
-	TRBJ1-5	-	TRBV18	13	CASSPGVLEPQHF	TGTGCCAGCTCCCCCGGGGTGCTGGAGCCCCAGCATTTT
-	TRBJ1-1	-	TRBV6-5	14	CASSYSLLKSEAFF	TGTGCCAGCAGTTACTCCCTCCTAAAATCTGAAGCTTTCTTT
TRBD1	TRBJ1-1	-	TRBV27	14	CASILQGVGTEAFF	TGTGCCAGCATCCTACAGGGGGTTGGCACTGAAGCTTTCTTT
-	TRBJ2-5	-	TRBV15	17	CATSRDNGGALGETQYF	TGTGCCACCAGCAGAGATAACGGCGGAGCCCTTGGGGAGACCCAGTACTTC
TRBD2	TRBJ2-1	-	TRBV7-9	15	CASSLGTSNWDEQFF	TGTGCCAGCAGCTTAGGGACTAGCAATTGGGATGAGCAGTTCTTC
TRBD2	TRBJ2-1	-	TRBV10-3	20	CAIRDRLAEYSIFSYNEQFF	TGTGCCATCAGGGACAGACTAGCGGAATACAGTATTTTCTCCTACAATGAGCAGTTCTTC
TRBD2	TRBJ2-1	-	TRBV6-1	17	CASSGLAGETFYNEQFF	TGTGCCAGCAGTGGACTAGCGGGAGAAACCTTCTACAATGAGCAGTTCTTC
-	TRBJ1-1	-	TRBV6-5	14	CASRGTGMNTEAFF	TGTGCCAGCAGAGGAACGGGTATGAACACTGAAGCTTTCTTT
-	TRBJ2-7	-	TRBV6-1	15	CASSESDYFSDEQYF	TGTGCCAGCAGTGAATCGGACTATTTCTCAGACGAGCAGTACTTC
TRBD1	TRBJ1-2	-	TRBV27	15	CASSLDRGRFSGYTF	TGTGCCAGCAGTTTAGACAGGGGGCGGTTCAGCGGCTACACCTTC
-	TRBJ2-1	-	TRBV6-1	11	CASTGNNEQFF	TGTGCCTCGACAGGAAACAATGAGCAGTTCTTC
TRBD1	TRBJ1-5	-	TRBV4-3	16	CASSPRTGGSNQPQHF	TGCGCCAGCAGCCCCCGGACAGGGGGAAGCAATCAGCCCCAGCATTTT
TRBD2	TRBJ2-1	-	TRBV4-2	16	CASSPSGTSGINEQFF	TGTGCCAGCAGCCCATCCGGGACTAGCGGGATTAATGAGCAGTTCTTC
-	TRBJ2-7	-	TRBV6-1	15	CASIPGLVASYEQYF	TGTGCCAGCATTCCGGGACTTGTCGCCTCTTACGAGCAGTACTTC
-	TRBJ1-5	-	TRBV4-2	15	CASSQDRSYNQPQHF	TGTGCCAGCAGCCAAGACAGGTCGTACAATCAGCCCCAGCATTTT
-	TRBJ1-1	-	TRBV4-3	13	CASSHGGSDEAFF	TGCGCCAGCAGCCACGGAGGGAGTGATGAAGCTTTCTTT
-	TRBJ2-1	-	TRBV28	13	CASSLPIYNEQFF	TGTGCCAGCAGTTTACCCATCTACAATGAGCAGTTCTTC
TRBD2	TRBJ2-1	-	TRBV7-2	15	CASSWSSGRNNEQFF	TGTGCCAGCAGCTGGTCTAGCGGGAGGAATAATGAGCAGTTCTTC
TRBD2	TRBJ2-7	-	TRBV19	14	CASSFTGRDYEQYF	TGTGCCAGTAGTTTTACCGGGAGGGACTACGAGCAGTACTTC
-	TRBJ2-2	-	TRBV9	16	CASSVNSRANTGELFF	TGTGCCAGCAGCGTAAATTCGCGAGCCAACACCGGGGAGCTGTTTTTT
TRBD2	TRBJ2-2	-	TRBV7-2	17	CASSLEIAGGGTGELFF	TGTGCCAGCAGCTTAGAAATAGCGGGAGGGGGAACCGGGGAGCTGTTTTTT
TRBD1	TRBJ2-7	-	TRBV5-1	14	CASSLEGGNYEQYF	TGCGCCAGCAGCTTGGAAGGGGGCAACTACGAGCAGTACTTC
-	TRBJ2-7	-	TRBV19	17	CASSIARIRAETYEQYF	TGTGCCAGTAGTATTGCCCGCATCAGAGCGGAAACCTACGAGCAGTACTTC
TRBD1	TRBJ2-2	-	TRBV14	15	CASSQGQGATGELFF	TGTGCCAGCAGCCAAGGACAGGGGGCGACCGGGGAGCTGTTTTTT
-	TRBJ1-2	-	TRBV18	14	CASSPWGGSYGYTF	TGTGCCAGCTCACCATGGGGCGGGAGCTATGGCTACACCTTC
TRBD1	TRBJ1-5	-	TRBV28	18	CASSLMPGTESSNQPQHF	TGTGCCAGCAGTTTAATGCCCGGGACAGAGAGTAGCAATCAGCCCCAGCATTTT
TRBD2	TRBJ2-1	-	TRBV6-1	15	CASVTSGAFYNEQFF	TGTGCCAGCGTTACTAGCGGGGCCTTCTACAATGAGCAGTTCTTC
-	TRBJ1-1	-	TRBV29-1	11	CSVARNTEAFF	TGCAGCGTTGCTCGGAACACTGAAGCTTTCTTT
-	TRBJ2-7	-	TRBV19	15	CASSILSSGGYEQYF	TGTGCCAGTAGCATCCTATCATCCGGGGGATACGAGCAGTACTTC
TRBD1	TRBJ1-1	-	TRBV10-3	12	CAISQGAAEAFF	TGTGCCATCAGTCAGGGGGCCGCTGAAGCTTTCTTT
-	TRBJ2-1	once	TRBV4-2	14	CASSPWGESNEQFF	TGTGCCAGCAGCCCCTGGGGGGAGAGTAATGAGCAGTTCTTC
-	TRBJ2-7	-	TRBV5-1	14	CASSFRGGASEQYF	TGCGCCAGCAGCTTTCGAGGAGGAGCAAGCGAGCAGTACTTC
-	TRBJ2-7	-	TRBV11-2	13	CASSLAGSYEQYF	TGTGCCAGCAGCTTAGCGGGGAGCTACGAGCAGTACTTC
TRBD1	TRBJ2-3	-	TRBV30	15	CAWSAETGHADTQYF	TGTGCCTGGAGTGCAGAGACAGGGCACGCAGATACGCAGTATTTT
-	TRBJ2-7	-	TRBV29-1	13	CSVDSDSSYEQYF	TGCAGCGTTGATTCGGACTCTTCCTACGAGCAGTACTTC
TRBD2	TRBJ2-1	once	TRBV7-3	15	CASSQVSGVRNEQFF	TGTGCCAGCAGCCAGGTTAGCGGGGTTAGGAATGAGCAGTTCTTC
-	TRBJ1-4	-	TRBV6-5	14	CASSYTGYPEKLFF	TGTGCCAGCAGTTACACAGGGTACCCTGAAAAACTGTTTTTT
-	TRBJ2-7	-	TRBV6-5	12	CASSYPGAQQYF	TGTGCCAGCAGTTATCCAGGGGCGCAGCAGTACTTC
TRBD2	TRBJ2-2	-	TRBV9	15	CASSVGGSNSGELFF	TGTGCCAGCAGCGTAGGCGGGAGTAATAGCGGGGAGCTGTTTTTT
TRBD2	TRBJ2-5	-	TRBV6-5	15	CASSSGAGEGETQYF	TGTGCCAGCAGTTCCGGGGCGGGAGAGGGAGAGACCCAGTACTTC
-	TRBJ1-3	-	TRBV7-3	13	CASSLGPGNTIYF	TGTGCCAGCAGCTTAGGGCCTGGAAACACCATATATTTT
-	TRBJ1-5	-	TRBV19	13	CASSWQGNQPQHF	TGTGCCAGTAGTTGGCAGGGCAATCAGCCCCAGCATTTT
-	TRBJ2-2	-	TRBV6-5	14	CASSTLGDTGELFF	TGTGCCAGCAGTACCTTAGGGGACACCGGGGAGCTGTTTTTT
-	TRBJ1-5	-	TRBV7-2	14	CASSFQTGNQPQHF	TGTGCCAGCAGCTTTCAGACAGGCAATCAGCCCCAGCATTTT
-	TRBJ2-1	once	TRBV19	14	CASSIQGTNNEQFF	TGTGCCAGTAGTATCCAGGGTACGAACAATGAGCAGTTCTTC
-	TRBJ2-2	-	TRBV5-4	12	CASPGNTGELFF	TGTGCCTCCCCCGGGAACACCGGGGAGCTGTTTTTT
-	TRBJ2-2	-	TRBV19	14	CASSLLALTGELFF	TGTGCCAGTAGTCTTCTAGCGTTGACCGGGGAGCTGTTTTTT
-	TRBJ2-5	-	TRBV27	15	CASNSGTVRQETQYF	TGTGCCAGCAATTCCGGGACTGTCAGACAAGAGACCCAGTACTTC
TRBD1	TRBJ2-5	-	TRBV9	14	CASSGGTGWATQYF	TGTGCCAGCAGCGGGGGGACAGGGTGGGCGACCCAGTACTTC
TRBD1	TRBJ1-2	-	TRBV7-3	15	CASSLTGTGLHGYTF	TGTGCCAGCAGCTTAACCGGGACAGGGCTCCATGGCTACACCTTC
TRBD1	TRBJ2-3	-	TRBV28	14	CASSITGEWDTQYF	TGTGCCAGCAGTATCACAGGGGAATGGGATACGCAGTATTTT
-	TRBJ1-4	-	TRBV9	15	CASSVGHTTNEKLFF	TGTGCCAGCAGCGTCGGACACACAACTAATGAAAAACTGTTTTTT
TRBD1	TRBJ1-1	-	TRBV9	15	CASSVEGTGITEAFF	TGTGCCAGCAGCGTAGAAGGGACAGGGATTACTGAAGCTTTCTTT
-	TRBJ2-7	-	TRBV7-9	14	CASSSPRDAYEQYF	TGTGCCAGCAGCTCCCCCCGCGATGCTTACGAGCAGTACTTC
TRBD2	TRBJ2-5	-	TRBV15	11	CATRGGETQYF	TGTGCCACCAGGGGAGGGGAGACCCAGTACTTC